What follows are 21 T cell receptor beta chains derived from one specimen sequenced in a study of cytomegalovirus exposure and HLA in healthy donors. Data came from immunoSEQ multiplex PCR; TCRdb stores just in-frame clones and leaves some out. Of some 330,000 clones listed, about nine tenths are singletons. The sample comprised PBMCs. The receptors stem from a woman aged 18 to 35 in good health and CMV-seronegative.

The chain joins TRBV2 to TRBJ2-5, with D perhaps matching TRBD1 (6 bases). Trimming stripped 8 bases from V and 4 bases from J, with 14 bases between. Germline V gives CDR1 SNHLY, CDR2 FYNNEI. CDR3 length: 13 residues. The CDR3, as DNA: TGTGCCAGCTCCCGTGCCAGGGGAGAGACCCAGTACTTC. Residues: CASSRARGETQYF.

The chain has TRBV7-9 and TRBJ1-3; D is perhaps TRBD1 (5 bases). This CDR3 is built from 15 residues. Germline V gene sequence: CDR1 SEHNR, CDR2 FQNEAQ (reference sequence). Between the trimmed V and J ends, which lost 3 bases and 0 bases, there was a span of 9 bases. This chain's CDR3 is CASSLTAHSGNTIYF. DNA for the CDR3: TGTGCCAGCAGCTTGACAGCGCACTCTGGAAACACCATATATTTT.

The CDR3 nucleotides are TGCGCCAGCAGCCAACGAGTGGACATAAATGAAAAACTGTTTTTT. Encoded protein: CASSQRVDINEKLFF. J is TRBJ1-4 and V is TRBV4-1; the D gene is possibly TRBD1 (5 bases). CDR3 size: 15 residues. Between the trimmed V and J ends, which lost 2 bases and 5 bases, there was a span of 12 bases. Germline-derived CDR1 and CDR2 are MGHRA and YSYEKL.

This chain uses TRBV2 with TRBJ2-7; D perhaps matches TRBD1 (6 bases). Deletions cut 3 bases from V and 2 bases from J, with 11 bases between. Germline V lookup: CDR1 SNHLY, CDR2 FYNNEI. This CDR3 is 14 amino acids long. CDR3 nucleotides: TGTGCCAGCAGTGATTTAGGACAGACCTACGAGCAGTACTTC. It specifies CASSDLGQTYEQYF.

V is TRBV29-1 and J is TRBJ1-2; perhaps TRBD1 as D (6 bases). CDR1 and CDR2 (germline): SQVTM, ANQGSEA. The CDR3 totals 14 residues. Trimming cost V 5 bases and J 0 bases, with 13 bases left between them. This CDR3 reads CSVQYAGANYGYTF. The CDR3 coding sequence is TGCAGCGTTCAATATGCAGGGGCTAACTATGGCTACACCTTC.

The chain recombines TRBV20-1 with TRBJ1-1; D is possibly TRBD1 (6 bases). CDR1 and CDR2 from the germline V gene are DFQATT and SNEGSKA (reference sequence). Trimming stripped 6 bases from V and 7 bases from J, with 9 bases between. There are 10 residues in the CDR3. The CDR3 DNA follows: TGCAGTGCGAGGGACAATGAAGCTTTCTTT. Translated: CSARDNEAFF.

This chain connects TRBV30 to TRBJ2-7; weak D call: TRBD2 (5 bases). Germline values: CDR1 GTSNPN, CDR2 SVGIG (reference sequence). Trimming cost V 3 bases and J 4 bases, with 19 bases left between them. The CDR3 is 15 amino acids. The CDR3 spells CAWSLGRPWEYEQYF. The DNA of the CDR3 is TGTGCCTGGAGCTTAGGACGGCCTTGGGAGTACGAGCAGTACTTC. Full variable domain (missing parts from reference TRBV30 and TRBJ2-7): SQTIHQWPATLVQPVGSPLSLECTVEGTSNPNLYWYRQAAGRGLQLLFYSVGIGQISSEVPQNLSASRPQDRQFILSSKKLLLSDSGFYLCAWSLGRPWEYEQYFGPGTRLTVT.

CDR3 residues: CASGAGLADRWEQYF. The DNA for the CDR3 is TGTGCTAGTGGTGCCGGACTAGCGGACCGCTGGGAGCAGTACTTC. This chain connects TRBV12-5 to TRBJ2-7; 10 bases agree with TRBD2. V lost 5 bases, J lost 7 bases, and 11 bases stayed unmatched. CDR1 and CDR2 (germline): LGHNT, FRNRAP. The CDR3 consists of 15 residues.

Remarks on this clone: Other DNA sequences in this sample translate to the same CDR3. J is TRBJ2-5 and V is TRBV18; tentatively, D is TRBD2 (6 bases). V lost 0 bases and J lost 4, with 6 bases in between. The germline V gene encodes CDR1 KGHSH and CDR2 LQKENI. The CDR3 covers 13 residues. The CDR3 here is CASSPPGGETQYF. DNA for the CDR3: TGTGCCAGCTCACCACCGGGGGGAGAGACCCAGTACTTC.

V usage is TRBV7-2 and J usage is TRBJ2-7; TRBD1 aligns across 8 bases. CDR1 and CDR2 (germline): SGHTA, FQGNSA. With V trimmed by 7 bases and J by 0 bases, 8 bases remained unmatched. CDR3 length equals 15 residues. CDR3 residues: CASTEGQASSYEQYF. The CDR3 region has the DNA TGTGCCAGCACCGAGGGACAGGCAAGCTCCTACGAGCAGTACTTC. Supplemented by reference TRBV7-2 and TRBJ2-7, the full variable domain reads GAGVSQSPSNKVTEKGKDVELRCDPISGHTALYWYRQSLGQGLEFLIYFQGNSAPDKSGLPSDRFSAERTGGSVSTLTIQRTQQEDSAVYLCASTEGQASSYEQYFGPGTRLTVT.

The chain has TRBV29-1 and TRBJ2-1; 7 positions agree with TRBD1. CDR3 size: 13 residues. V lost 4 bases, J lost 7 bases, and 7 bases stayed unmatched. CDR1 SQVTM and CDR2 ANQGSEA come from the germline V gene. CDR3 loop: CSVAGRGWNEQFF. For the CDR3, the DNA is TGCAGCGTTGCAGGCAGGGGGTGGAATGAGCAGTTCTTC.

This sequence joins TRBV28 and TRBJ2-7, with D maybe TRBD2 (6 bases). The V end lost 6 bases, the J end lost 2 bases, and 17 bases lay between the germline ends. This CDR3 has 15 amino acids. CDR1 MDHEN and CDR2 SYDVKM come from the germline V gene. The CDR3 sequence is CASRGPGRPAYEQYF. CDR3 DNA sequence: TGTGCCAGCAGGGGCCCGGGGAGGCCGGCCTACGAGCAGTACTTC.

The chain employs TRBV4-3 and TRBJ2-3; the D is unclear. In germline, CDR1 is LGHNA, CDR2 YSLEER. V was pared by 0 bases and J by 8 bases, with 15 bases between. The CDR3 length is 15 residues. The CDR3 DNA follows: TGCGCCAGCAGCCAAGATAGGCCCCTAAGCGTTACGCAGTATTTT. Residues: CASSQDRPLSVTQYF.

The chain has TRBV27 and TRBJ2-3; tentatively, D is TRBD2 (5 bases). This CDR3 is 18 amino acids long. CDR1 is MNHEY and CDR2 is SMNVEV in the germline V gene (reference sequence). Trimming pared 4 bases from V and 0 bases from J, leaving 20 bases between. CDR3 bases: TGTGCCAGCAGTTCCCCAACCCGACAAAAGCGGAGCACAGATACGCAGTATTTT. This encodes CASSSPTRQKRSTDTQYF.

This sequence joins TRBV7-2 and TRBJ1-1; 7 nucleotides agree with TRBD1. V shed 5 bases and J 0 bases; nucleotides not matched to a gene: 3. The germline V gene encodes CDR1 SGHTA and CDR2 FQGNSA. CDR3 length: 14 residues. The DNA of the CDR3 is TGTGCCAGCAGCATTGGACAGGTGAACACTGAAGCTTTCTTT. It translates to CASSIGQVNTEAFF.

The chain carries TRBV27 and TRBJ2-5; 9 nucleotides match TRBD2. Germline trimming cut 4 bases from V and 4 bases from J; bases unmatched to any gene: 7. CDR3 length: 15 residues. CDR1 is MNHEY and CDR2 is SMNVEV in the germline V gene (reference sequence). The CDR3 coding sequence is TGTGCCAGCAGTTATGGCGGGAGGGCCTTAGAGACCCAGTACTTC. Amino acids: CASSYGGRALETQYF.

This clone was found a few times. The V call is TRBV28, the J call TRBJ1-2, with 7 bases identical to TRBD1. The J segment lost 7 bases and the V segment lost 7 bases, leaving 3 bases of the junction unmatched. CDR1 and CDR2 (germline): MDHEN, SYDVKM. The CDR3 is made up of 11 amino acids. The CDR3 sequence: CASTGGFGYTF. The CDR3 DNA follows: TGTGCCAGCACAGGGGGATTTGGCTACACCTTC.

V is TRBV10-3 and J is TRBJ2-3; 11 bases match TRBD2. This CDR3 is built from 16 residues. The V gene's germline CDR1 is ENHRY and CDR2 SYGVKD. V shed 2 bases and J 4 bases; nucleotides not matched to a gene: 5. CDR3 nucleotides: TGTGCCATCAGTGAGACTAGCGGGAGTCGGCCAGATACGCAGTATTTT. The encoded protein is CAISETSGSRPDTQYF.

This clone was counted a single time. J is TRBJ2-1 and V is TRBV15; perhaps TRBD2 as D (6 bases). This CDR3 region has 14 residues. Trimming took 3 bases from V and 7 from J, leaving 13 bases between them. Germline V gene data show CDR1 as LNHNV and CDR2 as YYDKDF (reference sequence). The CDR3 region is CATSRSGGVNEQFF. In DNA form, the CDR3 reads TGTGCCACCAGCAGGTCCGGGGGAGTTAATGAGCAGTTCTTC. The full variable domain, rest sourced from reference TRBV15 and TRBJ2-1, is DAMVIQNPRYQVTQFGKPVTLSCSQTLNHNVMYWYQQKSSQAPKLLFHYYDKDFNNEADTPDNFQSRRPNTSFCFLDIRSPGLGDTAMYLCATSRSGGVNEQFFGPGTRLTVL.

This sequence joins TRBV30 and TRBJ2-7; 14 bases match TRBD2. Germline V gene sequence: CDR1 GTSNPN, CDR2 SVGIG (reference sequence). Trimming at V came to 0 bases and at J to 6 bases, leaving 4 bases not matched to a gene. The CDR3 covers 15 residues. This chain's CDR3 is CAWSVGLAGVGEQYF. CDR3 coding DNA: TGTGCCTGGAGTGTGGGACTAGCGGGAGTGGGCGAGCAGTACTTC. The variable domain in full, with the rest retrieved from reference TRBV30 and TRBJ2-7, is SQTIHQWPATLVQPVGSPLSLECTVEGTSNPNLYWYRQAAGRGLQLLFYSVGIGQISSEVPQNLSASRPQDRQFILSSKKLLLSDSGFYLCAWSVGLAGVGEQYFGPGTRLTVT.

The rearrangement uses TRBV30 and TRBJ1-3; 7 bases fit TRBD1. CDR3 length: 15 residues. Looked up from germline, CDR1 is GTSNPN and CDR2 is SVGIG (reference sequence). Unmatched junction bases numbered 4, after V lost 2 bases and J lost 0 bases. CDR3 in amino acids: CAWSSGQFSGNTIYF. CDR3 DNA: TGTGCCTGGAGTTCGGGACAGTTCTCTGGAAACACCATATATTTT.